This T cell receptor beta chain was obtained from a study of T-cell memory formation after mild COVID-19. The ends were cut back, 0 bases at V and 3 bases at J, with 9 bases in the middle. Germline loops: CDR1 ENHRY, CDR2 SYGVKD. This CDR3 comprises 14 residues. This clonotype was picked up a small number of times. TCRdb independently ran MiXCR on the 5' RACE reads; one entry per CDR3 protein. The data show roughly 320,000 distinct CDR3 sequences, over 25% seen once. Sample: PBMCs or a T cell subset sorted from them (not recorded which). This sequence joins TRBV10-3 and TRBJ2-7; D gene unclear. The sequence came from an adult woman who had mild COVID-19 (a few samples of this study predate the infection). Cell type and time point are not known. The CDR3, as DNA: TGTGCCATCAGTGAGTCCCAGGAACACTACGAGCAGTACTTC. Its translation: CAISESQEHYEQYF.